The 5 T cell receptor beta chains below all came from one sample that was sequenced in a study of T-cell memory formation after mild COVID-19. TCRdb re-called the 5' RACE reads through MiXCR, storing one row per CDR3 protein. This sample has some 100,000 distinct CDR3 sequences, with 11% found just once. The specimen sequenced was PBMCs or a T cell subset sorted from them (not recorded which). All receptors derive from a young man who had mild COVID-19 (a few samples of this study predate the infection). Cell type and time point are not known.

The chain is built from TRBV11-1 and TRBJ2-2; D is perhaps TRBD1 (5 bases). CDR1 and CDR2 from the germline V gene are SGHAT and FQDESV (reference sequence). The CDR3 is 16 residues long. Trimming stripped 5 bases from V and 2 bases from J, with 15 bases between. CDR3 DNA sequence: TGTGCCAGCAGCCACTTCACCCAGGGTAACACCGGGGAGCTGTTTTTT. Translated: CASSHFTQGNTGELFF.

The chain links TRBV20-1 to TRBJ1-2, with a weak D call TRBD1 (5 bases). CDR1 is DFQATT, CDR2 SNEGSKA, per germline (reference sequence). The CDR3 length is 11 residues. V lost 8 bases and J lost 6, with 13 bases in between. The CDR3 sequence is CSFGRADGYTF. The CDR3 bases are TGCAGTTTCGGCAGGGCCGATGGCTACACCTTC.

This clonotype has ten or more counts. V and J are TRBV4-1 and TRBJ1-1, with D uncertain. Trimming shortened V by 3 bases and J by 0 bases, and 11 bases separated the two germline ends. The CDR3 runs 15 residues. Germline CDR1 and CDR2: MGHRA and YSYEKL. CDR3: CASSHFTDMNTEAFF. CDR3 DNA sequence: TGCGCCAGCAGCCATTTCACAGACATGAACACTGAAGCTTTCTTT.

Many counts were recorded for this clonotype. The chain uses TRBV29-1 and TRBJ2-1; perhaps D is TRBD1 or TRBD2 (5 bases each). V dropped 6 bases and J dropped 7 bases, with 16 bases sitting between them. The CDR3 runs 13 residues. Germline V lookup: CDR1 SQVTM, CDR2 ANQGSEA. In DNA, the CDR3 is TGCAGCGTCTGGGGCGCGACGGGGAATGAGCAGTTCTTC. It translates to CSVWGATGNEQFF.

The chain links TRBV4-2 to TRBJ2-7; possible D gene TRBD2, 6 bases. CDR1 LGHNA and CDR2 YNFKEQ come from the germline V gene. The ends were cut back, 3 bases at V and 1 base at J, with 13 bases in the middle. The CDR3 is 15 residues long. The CDR3 bases are TGTGCCAGCAGCCATTACCGCGGGGATTCCTACGAGCAGTACTTC. This codes for CASSHYRGDSYEQYF.